This T cell receptor (beta chain) was identified in a study of cytomegalovirus exposure and HLA in healthy donors. General study findings and limits: Under in vitro conditions, a few CMV-associated chains were confirmed as specific for CMV antigens. Across donors, most TCRs were seen rarely, yet some public ones were widespread.

In regard to this clone: Its antigen is not known.

Germline V lookup: CDR1 LGHNA, CDR2 YNFKEQ. The CDR3 is 15 amino acids. The V gene lost 2 bases and the J gene lost 1 base, with 9 bases spanning the gap. Use of 60 Vbeta and 13 Jbeta primers characterized the PCR. Profiled with immunoSEQ multiplex PCR; TCRdb holds only in-frame clones, not every one. In the table there are about 110,000 clones, approximately 70% of which are singletons. Healthy bone marrow donors supplied every sample. V usage is TRBV4-2 and J usage is TRBJ1-3; D is perhaps TRBD1 (6 bases). The TCR comes from a young woman in good health and CMV-seronegative. Sequenced sample: PBMCs. Here the CDR3 DNA reads TGTGCCAGCAGCCAAAGCACAGGGTCTGGAAACACCATATATTTT. Translation gives CASSQSTGSGNTIYF.